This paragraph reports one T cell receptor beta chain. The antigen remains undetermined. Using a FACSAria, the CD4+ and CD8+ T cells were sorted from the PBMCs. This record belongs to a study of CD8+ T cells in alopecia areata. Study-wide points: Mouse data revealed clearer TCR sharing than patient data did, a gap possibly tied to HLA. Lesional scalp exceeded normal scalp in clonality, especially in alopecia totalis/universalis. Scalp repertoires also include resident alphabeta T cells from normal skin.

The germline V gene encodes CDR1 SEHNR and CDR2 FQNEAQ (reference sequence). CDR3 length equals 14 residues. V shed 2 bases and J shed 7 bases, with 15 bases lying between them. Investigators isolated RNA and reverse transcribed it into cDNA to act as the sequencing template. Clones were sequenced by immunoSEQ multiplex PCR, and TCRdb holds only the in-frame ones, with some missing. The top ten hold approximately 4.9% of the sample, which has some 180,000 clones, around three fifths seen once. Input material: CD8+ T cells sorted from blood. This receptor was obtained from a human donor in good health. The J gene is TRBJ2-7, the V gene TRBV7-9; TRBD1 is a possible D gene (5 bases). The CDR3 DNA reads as TGTGCCAGCAGCTTAATTCAAGGGGCAGGTGAGCAGTACTTC. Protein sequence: CASSLIQGAGEQYF.